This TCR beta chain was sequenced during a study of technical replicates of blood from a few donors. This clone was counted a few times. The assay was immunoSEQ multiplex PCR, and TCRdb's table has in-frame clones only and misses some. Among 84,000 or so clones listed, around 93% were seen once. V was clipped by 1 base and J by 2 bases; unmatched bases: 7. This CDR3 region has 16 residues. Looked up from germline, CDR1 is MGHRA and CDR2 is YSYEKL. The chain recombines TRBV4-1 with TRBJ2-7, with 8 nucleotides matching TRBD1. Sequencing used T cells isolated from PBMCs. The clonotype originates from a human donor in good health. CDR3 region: CASSQVPGGATYEQYF. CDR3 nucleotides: TGCGCCAGCAGCCAAGTACCAGGGGGCGCGACCTACGAGCAGTACTTC.